This entry lists 6 T cell receptor beta chains sequenced from one sample in a study of cytomegalovirus exposure and HLA in healthy donors. The PCR ran on 60 Vbeta and 13 Jbeta primers. Assay: immunoSEQ multiplex PCR; the TCRdb copy retains only in-frame clones and omits some. The table includes about 91,000 clones, about 89% detected once. What was sequenced was PBMCs. The receptor source for this set is a man between 25 and 39 years old in good health and CMV-seropositive.

The V call is TRBV9, the J call TRBJ2-1; tentative D call: TRBD2 (5 bases). Germline V gene data show CDR1 as SGDLS and CDR2 as YYNGEE. The CDR3 spans 15 residues. V lost 4 bases, J lost 7 bases, and 18 bases lay in between. The CDR3 loop reads CASSPRGYGVNEQFF. The CDR3, as DNA: TGTGCCAGCAGCCCTCGAGGGTACGGGGTTAATGAGCAGTTCTTC. The whole variable domain, filled in from reference TRBV9 and TRBJ2-1, reads DSGVTQTPKHLITATGQRVTLRCSPRSGDLSVYWYQQSLDQGLQFLIQYYNGEERAKGNILERFSAQQFPDLHSELNLSSLELGDSALYFCASSPRGYGVNEQFFGPGTRLTVL.

The CDR3 DNA follows: TGTGCCACGGCCGTCGACAGGGGGGCCGGGTGGTCCCAGCATTTT. This translates into CATAVDRGAGWSQHF. This chain uses TRBV15 with TRBJ1-5, with 9 bases fitting TRBD1. This CDR3 contains 15 residues. Trimming removed 9 bases from V and 11 bases from J; junction bases left unmatched: 17. Germline-derived CDR1 and CDR2 are LNHNV and YYDKDF (reference sequence). The variable domain in full, with the rest retrieved from reference TRBV15 and TRBJ1-5, is DAMVIQNPRYQVTQFGKPVTLSCSQTLNHNVMYWYQQKSSQAPKLLFHYYDKDFNNEADTPDNFQSRRPNTSFCFLDIRSPGLGDTAMYLCATAVDRGAGWSQHFGDGTRLSIL.

The rearrangement links TRBV6-5 to TRBJ2-5; possible D gene TRBD1, 6 bases. V was pared by 7 bases and J by 2 bases, with 17 bases between. Looked up from germline, CDR1 is MNHEY and CDR2 is SVGAGI. The CDR3 runs 15 residues. CDR3 nucleotides: TGTGCCAGCAACCCGGGGCAGGGGCAACAAGAGACCCAGTACTTC. This encodes CASNPGQGQQETQYF.

This chain links TRBV6-6 with TRBJ2-3, with D perhaps matching TRBD1 (6 bases). CDR1 is MNHNY, CDR2 SVGAGI, per germline (reference sequence). V gave up 2 bases and J gave up 2 bases, with 11 bases separating them. The CDR3 sequence is 15 residues long. Here the CDR3 DNA reads TGTGCCAGCAGTTACCGGACAGAACTCACAGATACGCAGTATTTT. Its protein is CASSYRTELTDTQYF.

For this clone: Other DNA sequences from this sample encode an identical CDR3 as well. The CDR3 spells CASSLAGNTEAFF. DNA of the CDR3: TGCGCCAGCAGCTTGGCAGGTAACACTGAAGCTTTCTTT. The chain employs TRBV5-1 and TRBJ1-1, with D unclear. Germline V gene lookup returns CDR1 SGHRS and CDR2 YFSETQ. The CDR3 contains 13 residues. V was clipped by 0 bases and J by 2 bases, with 5 bases between them. Variable domain in full (rest from reference TRBV5-1 and TRBJ1-1): KAGVTQTPRYLIKTRGQQVTLSCSPISGHRSVSWYQQTPGQGLQFLFEYFSETQRNKGNFPGRFSGRQFSNSRSEMNVSTLELGDSALYLCASSLAGNTEAFFGQGTRLTVV.

This clone was counted only a few times. This chain uses TRBV6-5 with TRBJ1-5; D gene uncertain. CDR3 length: 14 amino acids. The germline V gene encodes CDR1 MNHEY and CDR2 SVGAGI. V was clipped by 0 bases and J by 4 bases, with 7 bases between them. The CDR3 DNA sequence: TGTGCCAGCAGTTACTCGAGTTTTAATCAGCCCCAGCATTTT. Translated, it gives CASSYSSFNQPQHF.